A single sample is the source of the 18 T cell receptor beta chains below, sequenced in a study of T cells in Graves' hyperthyroidism and ophthalmopathy. Amplified TCR beta CDR3 regions came from RNA transcripts. First-round RT-PCR of the TCR CDR3 relied on the HTBI primer set. TCRdb fed the multiplex PCR reads into MiXCR, producing one record per CDR3 protein. The sample has around 420,000 distinct CDR3 sequences, approximately 15% seen once. Sequencing was done on a sample of blood. Every receptor here comes from a woman aged 18-35 years with Graves' hyperthyroidism.

This clonotype occurred many times. V usage is TRBV6-1 and J usage is TRBJ2-3; 7 bases agree with TRBD1. CDR1 and CDR2 from the germline V gene are MNHNS and SASEGT. V lost 11 bases, J lost 1 base, and 6 bases stayed unmatched. The CDR3 is 13 amino acids. This CDR3 reads CASDRARTDTQYF. CDR3 DNA sequence: TGTGCCTCTGACAGGGCCCGCACAGATACGCAGTATTTT.

The genes are TRBV28 and TRBJ2-3; D is undetermined. The CDR3 runs to 15 residues. Germline lookup yields CDR1 MDHEN and CDR2 SYDVKM. V was cut by 4 bases and J by 0 bases, with 11 bases left in between. In DNA, the CDR3 is TGTGCCAGCAGTTCCCACAGCCGCAGCACAGATACGCAGTATTTT. Translation gives CASSSHSRSTDTQYF.

The genes are TRBV14 and TRBJ2-4, with D uncertain. V lost 2 bases to trimming and J lost 8 bases, with 13 bases between them. The germline gives CDR1 SGHDN, CDR2 FVKESK. The CDR3 is 14 amino acids. CDR3 loop: CASSQIRKRDIQYF. The CDR3 DNA follows: TGTGCCAGCAGCCAAATCAGGAAACGGGACATTCAGTACTTC.

This chain links TRBV5-4 with TRBJ2-3, with TRBD2 matching over 7 bases. Trimming took 0 bases from V and 1 from J; bases not matched to a gene: 2. Germline-derived CDR1 and CDR2 are SGHNT and YYREEE (reference sequence). This CDR3 spans 15 amino acids. In DNA form, the CDR3 reads TGTGCCAGCAGCTTGGAGCGGGATGGCACAGATACGCAGTATTTT. Its translation: CASSLERDGTDTQYF.

This clonotype came up many times. The chain carries TRBV12-3 or TRBV12-4 and TRBJ1-2; no clear D gene. This CDR3 contains 14 residues. V lost 0 bases to trimming and J lost 6 bases, with 11 bases between them. The CDR3 here is CASSLAGFMDGYTF. CDR3 nucleotides: TGTGCCAGCAGTTTAGCAGGTTTCATGGATGGCTACACCTTC.

This clonotype has ten or more counts. V is TRBV20-1 and J is TRBJ2-1; TRBD2 matches at 10 bases. The germline gives CDR1 DFQATT, CDR2 SNEGSKA (reference sequence). The CDR3 sequence is 15 residues long. V was clipped by 4 bases and J by 2 bases; unmatched bases: 5. In DNA, the CDR3 is TGCAGTGCTACTGAACTAGCGGGGACCTACAATGAGCAGTTCTTC. It translates to CSATELAGTYNEQFF.

This clonotype showed up many times. The gene calls are TRBV2 and TRBJ1-2, with 11 bases lining up with TRBD1. The CDR3 is 13 amino acids. Germline assignment: CDR1 SNHLY and CDR2 FYNNEI. Trimming cost V 6 bases and J 8 bases; bases outside gene matches: 5. CDR3 region: CASRGQGGIGYTF. The CDR3 region has the DNA TGTGCCAGCAGGGGACAGGGGGGGATCGGCTACACCTTC.

This clonotype appeared many times. The chain employs TRBV3-1 and TRBJ1-3; D is perhaps TRBD1 (5 bases). V gave up 6 bases and J gave up 0 bases, with 15 bases separating them. Germline V lookup: CDR1 LGHDT, CDR2 YNNKEL (reference sequence). This CDR3 has 16 amino acids. CDR3 bases: TGTGCCAGCAGACCAGGACTGGGGGACTCTGGAAACACCATATATTTT. It codes for CASRPGLGDSGNTIYF.

Concerning this clonotype: One end of the junction varies from germline; a read error may be responsible. The CDR3 DNA reads as TGTGCCAGTAGTGCAAGACAGGAGAACACTTTAAGGTCCTTC. Encoded protein: CASSARQENTLRSF. V is TRBV19 and J is TRBJ1-2, with TRBD1 as a possible D gene (6 bases). Germline V lookup: CDR1 LNHDA, CDR2 SQIVND (reference sequence). The CDR3 totals 14 residues.

This clonotype occurred many times. The rearrangement links TRBV10-3 to TRBJ2-3; 7 nucleotides match TRBD1. Germline V lookup: CDR1 ENHRY, CDR2 SYGVKD. With 2 bases clipped from V and 14 bases from J, the junction kept 10 bases outside the gene matches. This CDR3 is 13 amino acids long. The CDR3 DNA sequence: TGTGCCATCAGTGAGAACGAGGGGGCCCTTTGGTATTTT. Amino acids: CAISENEGALWYF.

A note on this clonotype: One end of the junction fails to match germline, which may point to a read error. V and J are TRBV6-1 and TRBJ1-2; 8 bases are a match to TRBD1. The CDR3 covers 14 residues. Looked up from germline, CDR1 is MNHNS and CDR2 is SASEGT. The CDR3 sequence is CVSSEVQGDLGYTF. The CDR3 bases are TGTGTCAGCAGTGAAGTACAGGGGGATTTGGGCTACACCTTC.

In this sample, this clonotype turned up a few times. The chain recombines TRBV9 with TRBJ1-5; TRBD1 aligns across 9 bases. CDR1 and CDR2 from the germline V gene are SGDLS and YYNGEE. J lost 6 bases, V lost 3 bases, and 4 bases had no gene match. This CDR3 contains 14 residues. The CDR3 is CASSGTGVGQPQHF. Here the CDR3 DNA reads TGTGCCAGCAGCGGGACAGGGGTTGGTCAGCCCCAGCATTTT.

This clonotype was counted ten times or more. This rearrangement joins TRBV12-5 to TRBJ1-2; D is undetermined. Germline-derived CDR1 and CDR2 are LGHNT and FRNRAP. The CDR3 extends over 14 amino acids. V lost 2 bases and J lost 3, with 10 bases in between. For the CDR3, the DNA is TGTGCTAGTGGTTTGCCGAGACCGTACTATGGCTACACCTTC. Its protein is CASGLPRPYYGYTF.

As for this clonotype: One base away lies a much larger clone, so this may be a sequencing read error. The rearrangement uses TRBV5-1 and TRBJ2-7; TRBD1 matches 9 bases. Germline V gives CDR1 SGHRS, CDR2 YFSETQ. J lost 4 bases, V lost 2 bases, and 4 bases had no gene match. The CDR3 runs 14 residues. CDR3 sequence reads: CASSFRTGAYEQYF. The CDR3 nucleotides read TGCGCCAGCAGCTTCCGGACAGGGGCGTACGAGCAGTACTTC.

This clonotype was picked up many times. The chain couples TRBV6-1 to TRBJ2-3; 8 bases are shared with TRBD2. Germline CDR1 is MNHNS and CDR2 is SASEGT. Unmatched junction bases numbered 13, after V lost 6 bases and J lost 2 bases. This CDR3 is 17 amino acids long. CDR3 in amino acids: CASSPDAGGWTTDTQYF. For the CDR3, the DNA is TGTGCCAGCAGCCCCGACGCGGGAGGATGGACCACAGATACGCAGTATTTT.

This clonotype has just a few counts. The chain uses TRBV6-1 and TRBJ2-7, with 13 bases that match TRBD2. The CDR3 has 13 amino acids. J was trimmed by 9 bases and V by 10 bases; bases with no gene match: 9. The V gene's germline CDR1 is MNHNS and CDR2 SASEGT. CDR3 DNA sequence: TGTGCCACCTCACTAGCGGGAGGGGTGGTGCAGTACTTC. This gives the protein CATSLAGGVVQYF.

This clonotype was counted ten times or more. In nucleotides, the CDR3 is TGTGCCTGGAATGTGGGGGCCGGGGAGCTGTTTTTT. Translated, it gives CAWNVGAGELFF. This rearrangement joins TRBV30 to TRBJ2-2; the D gene could be TRBD1 or TRBD2 (5 bases each). In germline, CDR1 is GTSNPN, CDR2 SVGIG (reference sequence). The V and J ends lost 4 bases and 6 bases respectively, with 9 bases between them. The CDR3 has 12 amino acids.

This clonotype was found many times. The rearrangement uses TRBV20-1 and TRBJ2-7; possibly TRBD1 for D (6 bases). The CDR3 runs 14 residues. CDR1 and CDR2 from the germline V gene are DFQATT and SNEGSKA (reference sequence). V gave up 1 base and J gave up 4 bases, with 14 bases separating them. The CDR3 DNA sequence: TGCAGTGCTAGAGCGGACAGAGGGATGTACGAGCAGTACTTC. Its translation is CSARADRGMYEQYF.